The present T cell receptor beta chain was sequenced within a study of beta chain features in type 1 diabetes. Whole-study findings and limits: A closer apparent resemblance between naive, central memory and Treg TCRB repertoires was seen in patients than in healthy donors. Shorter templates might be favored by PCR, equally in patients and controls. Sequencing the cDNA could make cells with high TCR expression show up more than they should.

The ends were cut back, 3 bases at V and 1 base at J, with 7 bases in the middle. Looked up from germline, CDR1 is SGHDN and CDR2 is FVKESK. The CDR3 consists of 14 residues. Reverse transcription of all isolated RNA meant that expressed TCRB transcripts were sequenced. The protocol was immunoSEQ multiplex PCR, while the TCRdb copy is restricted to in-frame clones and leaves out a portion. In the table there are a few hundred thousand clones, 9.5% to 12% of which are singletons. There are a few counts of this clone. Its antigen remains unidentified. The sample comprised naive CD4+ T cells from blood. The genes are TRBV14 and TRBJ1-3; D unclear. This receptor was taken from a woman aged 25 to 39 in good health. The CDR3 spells CASSQLSSGNTIYF. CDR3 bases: TGTGCCAGCAGCCAGTTGAGTTCTGGAAACACCATATATTTT.